This entry lists 25 T cell receptor beta chains sequenced from one sample in a study of cytomegalovirus exposure and HLA in healthy donors. Researchers ran the PCR with 60 Vbeta and 13 Jbeta primers. Profiled with immunoSEQ multiplex PCR; TCRdb holds only in-frame clones, not every one. The sample shows roughly 120,000 clones, 70% to 85% of them seen only once. The sample comprised PBMCs. These receptors were collected from a man aged 45-60 years in good health and CMV-seropositive.

This clone was seen a few times. This chain links TRBV28 with TRBJ1-2; D unresolved. CDR3 size: 15 residues. The germline gives CDR1 MDHEN, CDR2 SYDVKM. The ends were cut back, 7 bases at V and 3 bases at J, with 18 bases in the middle. CDR3 in DNA: TGTGCCAGCACTACGGAGGGCCGAGGCTACTATGGCTACACCTTC. It yields the protein CASTTEGRGYYGYTF.

The gene calls are TRBV19 and TRBJ2-3; 11 nucleotides agree with TRBD2. The CDR3 has 15 amino acids. Germline CDR1 LNHDA, CDR2 SQIVND (reference sequence). Trimming cost V 3 bases and J 7 bases; bases outside gene matches: 6. The CDR3 loop is CASSMDSGGANTQYF. The CDR3 nucleotides are TGTGCCAGTAGTATGGATAGCGGGGGGGCGAATACGCAGTATTTT. The full variable domain, with the rest looked up from reference TRBV19 and TRBJ2-3, is DGGITQSPKYLFRKEGQNVTLSCEQNLNHDAMYWYRQDPGQGLRLIYYSQIVNDFQKGDIAEGYSVSREKKESFPLTVTSAQKNPTAFYLCASSMDSGGANTQYFGPGTRLTVL.

The CDR3 region is CASSEFPGGQGGPYEQYF. As DNA, the CDR3 is TGTGCCAGCAGTGAATTCCCAGGAGGACAGGGAGGACCCTACGAGCAGTACTTC. V gene TRBV6-1 combines with J gene TRBJ2-7; TRBD1 matches at 8 bases. Trimming at V came to 2 bases and at J to 2 bases, leaving 14 bases not matched to a gene. This CDR3 is 18 amino acids long. Germline V gene lookup returns CDR1 MNHNS and CDR2 SASEGT.

J is TRBJ2-7 and V is TRBV19; TRBD2 agrees at 10 bases. Germline trimming cut 8 bases from V and 2 bases from J; bases unmatched to any gene: 6. The CDR3 length is 14 residues. Germline values: CDR1 LNHDA, CDR2 SQIVND (reference sequence). CDR3 residues: CASAQRGGTYEQYF. CDR3 sequence (DNA): TGTGCCAGTGCTCAGCGGGGGGGAACCTACGAGCAGTACTTC.

This clone was picked up a small number of times. The chain employs TRBV6-1 and TRBJ1-1, with D perhaps TRBD1 (5 bases). There are 15 residues in the CDR3. Per germline, CDR1 MNHNS and CDR2 SASEGT. Trimming took 4 bases from V and 8 from J, leaving 20 bases between them. CDR3 nucleotides: TGTGCCAGCAGTGCAGGTGGGGCAGGGTTTGGGGAAGCTTTCTTT. This gives the protein CASSAGGAGFGEAFF.

The chain joins TRBV28 to TRBJ1-3; 8 bases map to TRBD1. The V segment lost 5 bases and the J segment 10 bases; nucleotides outside the gene matches: 4. Germline assignment: CDR1 MDHEN and CDR2 SYDVKM. This CDR3 region has 12 residues. The chain's CDR3 is CASSVRTGTIYF. In nucleotides, the CDR3 is TGTGCCAGCAGTGTCCGGACAGGGACCATATATTTT.

The V and J genes are TRBV29-1 and TRBJ2-3, with TRBD2 matching over 15 bases. V was clipped by 6 bases and J by 3 bases; unmatched bases: 7. This CDR3 has 16 amino acids. Germline CDR1 and CDR2: SQVTM and ANQGSEA. CDR3 loop: CSVARTSGGATDTQYF. CDR3 nucleotides: TGCAGCGTGGCTCGGACTAGCGGGGGGGCAACAGATACGCAGTATTTT.

V is TRBV4-3 and J is TRBJ1-2; TRBD1 might be the D (6 bases). This CDR3 is 16 amino acids long. Germline CDR1 and CDR2: LGHNA and YSLEER. V was shortened by 4 bases and J by 1 base, with 16 bases between the two germline ends. In DNA form, the CDR3 reads TGCGCCAGCAGCCCCAATGGACAGTTGGTTAACTATGGCTACACCTTC. Translating gives CASSPNGQLVNYGYTF.

This chain joins TRBV6-1 and TRBJ2-7; 11 bases align to TRBD2. In germline, CDR1 is MNHNS, CDR2 SASEGT. The CDR3 has 15 residues. Trimming at V came to 6 bases and at J to 5 bases, leaving 9 bases not matched to a gene. CDR3 sequence: CASSPRLAGIHEQYF. The CDR3 DNA reads as TGTGCCAGCAGCCCGCGACTAGCGGGAATCCACGAGCAGTACTTC.

The chain recombines TRBV6-1 with TRBJ1-5, with 9 bases matching TRBD1. CDR1 and CDR2 (germline): MNHNS, SASEGT. The CDR3 runs to 13 residues. J gave up 5 bases and V 4 bases, and 0 bases lay outside the gene matches. DNA of the CDR3: TGTGCCAGCAGTGGACAGGGGGATCAGCCCCAGCATTTT. Protein: CASSGQGDQPQHF.

Worth noting for this clone: The same CDR3 arises from other DNA sequences in this sample as well. J is TRBJ2-7 and V is TRBV2; perhaps TRBD1 as D (5 bases). The ends were cut back, 6 bases at V and 4 bases at J, with 10 bases in the middle. Looked up from germline, CDR1 is SNHLY and CDR2 is FYNNEI. The CDR3 loop spans 12 amino acids. In DNA, the CDR3 is TGTGCCAGCAGAACAGACAGTTACGAGCAGTACTTC. Amino acid sequence: CASRTDSYEQYF.

The gene calls are TRBV6-6 and TRBJ2-1; D might be TRBD2 (5 bases). The CDR3 loop spans 14 amino acids. Germline CDR1 and CDR2: MNHNY and SVGAGI (reference sequence). Trimming shortened V by 0 bases and J by 10 bases, and 13 bases separated the two germline ends. CDR3 DNA sequence: TGTGCCAGCAGTTACTCGCACAGCCGCGGGGAGCAGTTCTTC. Amino acids: CASSYSHSRGEQFF.

The chain joins TRBV5-8 to TRBJ2-2; unclear D gene. Trimming cost V 1 base and J 6 bases, with 16 bases left between them. The CDR3 has 16 residues. Germline V gene lookup returns CDR1 SGHTS and CDR2 YDEGEE. CDR3 residues: CASSLSGNPAAGELFF. CDR3 coding DNA: TGTGCCAGCAGCTTGTCTGGTAACCCGGCGGCCGGGGAGCTGTTTTTT.

V gene TRBV5-1 combines with J gene TRBJ2-1; D possibly corresponds to TRBD1 (6 bases). The length of the CDR3 is 14 residues. Trimming stripped 0 bases from V and 5 bases from J, with 9 bases between. CDR1 is SGHRS, CDR2 YFSETQ, per germline. Here the CDR3 DNA reads TGCGCCAGCAGCTTGGATGGACAGAACAATGAGCAGTTCTTC. The encoded protein is CASSLDGQNNEQFF.

The rearrangement links TRBV7-8 to TRBJ2-7; 11 nucleotides match TRBD2. This CDR3 is built from 17 residues. Germline CDR1 is SGHVS and CDR2 is FQNEAQ. J was trimmed by 0 bases and V by 5 bases; bases with no gene match: 9. The CDR3 DNA follows: TGTGCCAGCAGCCGGGGGACTAGCGGCACCTACTCCTACGAGCAGTACTTC. As protein: CASSRGTSGTYSYEQYF.

CDR3 in amino acids: CASSPGDSDGYTF. The DNA for the CDR3 is TGTGCCAGCAGTCCCGGGGACAGCGATGGCTACACCTTC. V usage is TRBV6-6 and J usage is TRBJ1-2, with 7 bases that match TRBD1. J was trimmed by 6 bases and V by 5 bases; bases with no gene match: 6. There are 13 residues in the CDR3. Germline lookup yields CDR1 MNHNY and CDR2 SVGAGI (reference sequence).

V is TRBV29-1 and J is TRBJ1-1, with D maybe TRBD1 (6 bases). Germline values: CDR1 SQVTM, CDR2 ANQGSEA. Trimming removed 3 bases from V and 1 base from J, with 15 bases in between. This CDR3 region has 15 residues. The CDR3 DNA is TGCAGCGTTGAGAGGCGGGGGCCGACGAACACTGAAGCTTTCTTT. Its translation is CSVERRGPTNTEAFF.

The V and J genes are TRBV7-9 and TRBJ2-1, with 12 positions matching TRBD2. Trimming cost V 5 bases and J 5 bases; bases outside gene matches: 7. Germline CDR1 is SEHNR and CDR2 is FQNEAQ (reference sequence). The CDR3 loop spans 16 amino acids. CDR3 in DNA: TGTGCCAGCAGCCGACTAGCGGGAGAGAGAAACAATGAGCAGTTCTTC. Residues: CASSRLAGERNNEQFF.

As to this clone: This sample includes further DNA sequences coding for the same CDR3. The chain recombines TRBV6-1 with TRBJ1-2; TRBD1 aligns across 8 bases. This CDR3 spans 13 amino acids. CDR1 is MNHNS and CDR2 is SASEGT in the germline V gene. V shed 3 bases, J shed 3 bases, and the junction held 0 bases outside the gene matches. The chain's CDR3 is CASSETGDYGYTF. Here the CDR3 DNA reads TGTGCCAGCAGTGAGACAGGGGACTATGGCTACACCTTC.

CDR3 bases: TGCGCCAGCAGCCCGCGATCGGGAGTCTACGAGCAGTACTTC. It translates to CASSPRSGVYEQYF. The chain carries TRBV5-1 and TRBJ2-7; weak D call: TRBD2 (6 bases). The CDR3 contains 14 residues. Germline V gives CDR1 SGHRS, CDR2 YFSETQ. V was cut by 4 bases and J by 3 bases, with 14 bases left in between.

This sequence joins TRBV5-8 and TRBJ2-7; D perhaps matches TRBD2 (5 bases). Germline CDR1 is SGHTS and CDR2 is YDEGEE. The CDR3 spans 13 residues. V dropped 2 bases and J dropped 2 bases, with 8 bases sitting between them. The CDR3 spells CASSFPGTYEQYF. CDR3 bases: TGTGCCAGCAGCTTTCCGGGGACCTACGAGCAGTACTTC.

This sequence joins TRBV5-1 and TRBJ1-3; TRBD1 matches at 9 bases. The CDR3 contains 18 residues. Germline values: CDR1 SGHRS, CDR2 YFSETQ. Germline trimming cut 2 bases from V and 0 bases from J; bases unmatched to any gene: 9. The CDR3 protein is CASSLTTGGLLSGNTIYF. CDR3 nucleotide sequence: TGCGCCAGCAGCTTAACGACAGGGGGATTACTCTCTGGAAACACCATATATTTT.

This chain links TRBV5-1 with TRBJ2-5, with a tentative D call TRBD1 (5 bases). The closer fit of TRBJ2-7 to the DNA end suggests the J call may be wrong. Germline lookup yields CDR1 SGHRS and CDR2 YFSETQ. The CDR3 is 14 residues long. The CDR3 spells CASSLRNPGYEQYF. DNA for the CDR3: TGCGCCAGCAGCTTGAGGAACCCAGGGTACGAGCAGTACTTC.

This rearrangement joins TRBV9 to TRBJ2-3, with D uncertain. The germline gives CDR1 SGDLS, CDR2 YYNGEE. CDR3 length: 12 amino acids. V was clipped by 4 bases and J by 6 bases, with 9 bases between them. The CDR3, as DNA: TGTGCCAGCAGCCCCGAGGCGGATACGCAGTATTTT. It specifies CASSPEADTQYF. Using reference TRBV9 and TRBJ2-3 for the parts outside the CDR3, the full variable domain is DSGVTQTPKHLITATGQRVTLRCSPRSGDLSVYWYQQSLDQGLQFLIQYYNGEERAKGNILERFSAQQFPDLHSELNLSSLELGDSALYFCASSPEADTQYFGPGTRLTVL.

This rearrangement joins TRBV25-1 to TRBJ1-1, with D possibly TRBD1 on 6 matching bases. V lost 3 bases and J 1 base, leaving 9 bases between the germline ends. CDR1 and CDR2 from the germline V gene are MGHDK and SYGVNS. There are 14 residues in the CDR3. CDR3 DNA: TGTGCCAGCAGTGAGGGGACATCGAACACTGAAGCTTTCTTT. This codes for CASSEGTSNTEAFF.